A selection of T cell receptor beta chains follows, all from one sample in a study of blood T cell repertoires in COVID-19. TCRdb keeps only in-frame clones here, not all; method: immunoSEQ multiplex PCR. Among about 34,000 clones listed, about 85% were seen once. What was sequenced was peripheral blood. Source of these receptors: a woman between 55 and 75 years old with active COVID-19. Both conserved end residues are part of each CDR3. Each record gives: clone size, J gene, D gene, V gene, CDR3 DNA, CDR3 protein. A D gene is named only where the DNA matches it firmly. The size entry is marked missing in some rows and otherwise reads once, few, many or a size class.

clone_size: -; j_call: TRBJ1-1; d_call: -; v_call: TRBV7-9; cdr3_nt: TGTGCCAGCAGTCTCAAGACTCTAGAAGCTTTCTTT; cdr3_aa: CASSLKTLEAFF
clone_size: -; j_call: TRBJ1-2; d_call: -; v_call: TRBV14; cdr3_nt: TGTGCCAGCAGCCAGGGGGCAACTAACTATGGCTACACCTTC; cdr3_aa: CASSQGATNYGYTF
clone_size: -; j_call: TRBJ2-7; d_call: -; v_call: TRBV6-1; cdr3_nt: TGTGCCAGCAGTGAATCAGGCTACGAGCAGTACTTC; cdr3_aa: CASSESGYEQYF
clone_size: -; j_call: TRBJ2-1; d_call: -; v_call: TRBV15; cdr3_nt: TGTGCCACCAGCAGAGATATAAATGAGCAGTTCTTC; cdr3_aa: CATSRDINEQFF
clone_size: -; j_call: TRBJ2-7; d_call: TRBD1; v_call: TRBV5-4; cdr3_nt: TGTGCCAGCAGCTGGGACAGCTCCTACGAGCAGTACTTC; cdr3_aa: CASSWDSSYEQYF
clone_size: -; j_call: TRBJ1-2; d_call: -; v_call: TRBV3-1/TRBV3-2; cdr3_nt: TGTGCCAGCAGCCAAGATCCGCGAGAGAACTATGGCTACACCTTC; cdr3_aa: CASSQDPRENYGYTF
clone_size: -; j_call: TRBJ1-1; d_call: -; v_call: TRBV9; cdr3_nt: TGTGCCAGCAGCTTCTACAGGGATGCCGGCACTGAAGCTTTCTTT; cdr3_aa: CASSFYRDAGTEAFF
clone_size: -; j_call: TRBJ2-7; d_call: -; v_call: TRBV4-2; cdr3_nt: TGTGCCAGCAGCCAAGCCCCTGGCGGGTCCCTCCACGAGCAGTACTTC; cdr3_aa: CASSQAPGGSLHEQYF
clone_size: -; j_call: TRBJ2-1; d_call: TRBD2; v_call: TRBV20-1; cdr3_nt: TGCAGTGCTAGTCGCCTAGCGGTATACAATGAGCAGTTCTTC; cdr3_aa: CSASRLAVYNEQFF
clone_size: -; j_call: TRBJ2-7; d_call: -; v_call: TRBV18; cdr3_nt: TGTGCCAGCTCACCCCCGGGCTACGAGCAGTACTTC; cdr3_aa: CASSPPGYEQYF
clone_size: -; j_call: TRBJ2-1; d_call: -; v_call: TRBV11-3; cdr3_nt: TGTGCCAGCAGCTTGAGGGATGAGCAGTTCTTC; cdr3_aa: CASSLRDEQFF
clone_size: -; j_call: TRBJ2-5; d_call: -; v_call: TRBV29-1; cdr3_nt: TGCAGCGTTGCATTTTTGGGCCTCAGCAAAGAGACCCAGTACTTC; cdr3_aa: CSVAFLGLSKETQYF
clone_size: once; j_call: TRBJ1-1; d_call: -; v_call: TRBV27; cdr3_nt: TGTGCCAGCACCGCTACCCGACATGGGACTGAAGCTTTCTTT; cdr3_aa: CASTATRHGTEAFF
clone_size: -; j_call: TRBJ2-5; d_call: -; v_call: TRBV4-1; cdr3_nt: TGCGCCAGCAGCCAAGCCTATGGGGCGCGTGGTGGGGAGACCCAGTACTTC; cdr3_aa: CASSQAYGARGGETQYF
clone_size: -; j_call: TRBJ2-1; d_call: -; v_call: TRBV11-2; cdr3_nt: TGTGCCAGCAGCTCATATTCGGTACCCCAATCCTACAATGAGCAGTTCTTC; cdr3_aa: CASSSYSVPQSYNEQFF
clone_size: -; j_call: TRBJ2-7; d_call: TRBD2; v_call: TRBV6-1; cdr3_nt: TGTGCCAGCAGTGTGGTTCCTAGCGGGAGTTTCTACGAGCAGTACTTC; cdr3_aa: CASSVVPSGSFYEQYF
clone_size: -; j_call: TRBJ2-3; d_call: TRBD2; v_call: TRBV7-2; cdr3_nt: TGTGCCAGCAGCTTTACTAGCGGGGGGCCCTTAGGCACAGATACGCAGTATTTT; cdr3_aa: CASSFTSGGPLGTDTQYF
clone_size: -; j_call: TRBJ2-3; d_call: -; v_call: TRBV4-2; cdr3_nt: TGTGCCAGCAGCCCAAAAAAACAGGGATTGACAGATACGCAGTATTTT; cdr3_aa: CASSPKKQGLTDTQYF
clone_size: once; j_call: TRBJ1-6; d_call: TRBD1; v_call: TRBV18; cdr3_nt: TGTGCCAGCTCACCGGGACAGGGTAATTCACCCCTCCACTTT; cdr3_aa: CASSPGQGNSPLHF
clone_size: -; j_call: TRBJ1-3; d_call: -; v_call: TRBV14; cdr3_nt: TGTGCCAGCAGCCGGGGAACGGGGGACACCATATATTTT; cdr3_aa: CASSRGTGDTIYF
clone_size: once; j_call: TRBJ1-3; d_call: TRBD1; v_call: TRBV4-1; cdr3_nt: TGCGCCAGCAGCCAAGGGCGGGACAGGGTGAGCTCTGGAAACACCATATATTTT; cdr3_aa: CASSQGRDRVSSGNTIYF
clone_size: -; j_call: TRBJ2-1; d_call: TRBD1; v_call: TRBV15; cdr3_nt: TGTGCCACCAGCGCGCGGACAGGCTCCTACAATGAGCAGTTCTTC; cdr3_aa: CATSARTGSYNEQFF
clone_size: -; j_call: TRBJ2-2; d_call: -; v_call: TRBV6-6; cdr3_nt: TGTGCCAGCAGTTACACAGGTGGGCCCGGGGAGCTGTTTTTT; cdr3_aa: CASSYTGGPGELFF
clone_size: -; j_call: TRBJ1-2; d_call: -; v_call: TRBV28; cdr3_nt: TGTGCCAGCAGTAAACTGTTCGTAAGGGGTGTGACAGGTTATGGCTACACCTTC; cdr3_aa: CASSKLFVRGVTGYGYTF
clone_size: -; j_call: TRBJ2-1; d_call: -; v_call: TRBV18; cdr3_nt: TGTGCCAGCTCCCTCAGGGTGGGCCGATACAATGAGCAGTTCTTC; cdr3_aa: CASSLRVGRYNEQFF
clone_size: -; j_call: TRBJ1-4; d_call: -; v_call: TRBV4-2; cdr3_nt: TGTGCCAGCAGCCAAGATGCCCAGGGTTATGAAAAACTGTTTTTT; cdr3_aa: CASSQDAQGYEKLFF
clone_size: -; j_call: TRBJ1-6; d_call: TRBD1; v_call: TRBV30; cdr3_nt: TGTGCCTGGAGTGCCGGGACAGGGGGATCACCCCTCCACTTT; cdr3_aa: CAWSAGTGGSPLHF
clone_size: -; j_call: TRBJ2-5; d_call: -; v_call: TRBV10-3; cdr3_nt: TGTGCCATCAGAGACAATCAAGAGACCCAGTACTTC; cdr3_aa: CAIRDNQETQYF
clone_size: -; j_call: TRBJ2-7; d_call: -; v_call: TRBV11-2; cdr3_nt: TGTGCCAGCAGCTCCTCGGTGGGCGTCCACGAGCAGTACTTC; cdr3_aa: CASSSSVGVHEQYF
clone_size: -; j_call: TRBJ2-1; d_call: TRBD2; v_call: TRBV7-2; cdr3_nt: TGTGCCAGCAGCCCCCGAGCGGGAAGGAAGTTCTTC; cdr3_aa: CASSPRAGRKFF
clone_size: -; j_call: TRBJ2-7; d_call: TRBD2; v_call: TRBV2; cdr3_nt: TGTGCCAGCACCCCAGGACTAGCGACCTCCTACGAGCAGTACTTC; cdr3_aa: CASTPGLATSYEQYF
clone_size: -; j_call: TRBJ1-4; d_call: TRBD1; v_call: TRBV18; cdr3_nt: TGTGCCAGCTCACCAGGGACAGGGGGCGCATCTAATGAAAAACTGTTTTTT; cdr3_aa: CASSPGTGGASNEKLFF
clone_size: -; j_call: TRBJ1-2; d_call: -; v_call: TRBV4-1; cdr3_nt: TGCGCCAGCAGCTCAGGGAACTATGGCTACACCTTC; cdr3_aa: CASSSGNYGYTF
clone_size: -; j_call: TRBJ2-1; d_call: TRBD2; v_call: TRBV30; cdr3_nt: TGTGCCTGGAGTGGAGGGGGGAGGACTAGCGGGAGACCTAGCTCCTACAATGAGCAGTTCTTC; cdr3_aa: CAWSGGGRTSGRPSSYNEQFF
clone_size: -; j_call: TRBJ2-5; d_call: -; v_call: TRBV30; cdr3_nt: TGTGCCTGGAGTGTAAGGGGTACAGAAGAGACCCAGTACTTC; cdr3_aa: CAWSVRGTEETQYF
clone_size: -; j_call: TRBJ2-5; d_call: TRBD2; v_call: TRBV10-3; cdr3_nt: TGTGCCATCAAAGGGACTAGCGGGGGGCCGGAGACCCAGTACTTC; cdr3_aa: CAIKGTSGGPETQYF
clone_size: -; j_call: TRBJ1-1; d_call: TRBD1; v_call: TRBV5-1; cdr3_nt: TGCGCCAGCAGCTCAAAACAGGGGATAGGCACTGAAGCTTTCTTT; cdr3_aa: CASSSKQGIGTEAFF
clone_size: -; j_call: TRBJ1-5; d_call: -; v_call: TRBV6-1; cdr3_nt: TGTGCCAGCAGTGAAGCGCCGACAGGCAATCAGCCCCAGCATTTT; cdr3_aa: CASSEAPTGNQPQHF
clone_size: -; j_call: TRBJ2-2; d_call: -; v_call: TRBV7-8; cdr3_nt: TGTGCCAGCAGCTCTTCTCTAGCGACCGGGGAGCTGTTTTTT; cdr3_aa: CASSSSLATGELFF
clone_size: few; j_call: TRBJ2-5; d_call: TRBD2; v_call: TRBV18; cdr3_nt: TGTGCCAGCTCACCGGTACTAGCGGAGCAAGAGACCCAGTACTTC; cdr3_aa: CASSPVLAEQETQYF
clone_size: -; j_call: TRBJ1-1; d_call: -; v_call: TRBV12-3/TRBV12-4; cdr3_nt: TGTGCCAGCGCAGGTTACATGAACACTGAAGCTTTCTTT; cdr3_aa: CASAGYMNTEAFF
clone_size: -; j_call: TRBJ2-3; d_call: TRBD1; v_call: TRBV11-3; cdr3_nt: TGTGCCAGCGGCTCCGGACAGGGGAGAGATACGCAGTATTTT; cdr3_aa: CASGSGQGRDTQYF
clone_size: -; j_call: TRBJ2-1; d_call: TRBD2; v_call: TRBV11-3; cdr3_nt: TGTGCCAGCAGCTTGGGACTAGCGGGCTATGAGCAGTTCTTC; cdr3_aa: CASSLGLAGYEQFF
clone_size: few; j_call: TRBJ2-1; d_call: TRBD2; v_call: TRBV7-9; cdr3_nt: TGTGCCAGCAGCCCGGGACTAGTTAATGAGCAGTTCTTC; cdr3_aa: CASSPGLVNEQFF
clone_size: -; j_call: TRBJ2-5; d_call: TRBD1; v_call: TRBV6-1; cdr3_nt: TGTGCCAGCAGTGTGGGGACAGGATCTCTAGCGGAGACCCAGTACTTC; cdr3_aa: CASSVGTGSLAETQYF
clone_size: -; j_call: TRBJ2-1; d_call: -; v_call: TRBV20-1; cdr3_nt: TGCAGTGCCAGTAAAGGGGGGGGTAGCGGCTACAATGAGCAGTTCTTC; cdr3_aa: CSASKGGGSGYNEQFF
clone_size: -; j_call: TRBJ2-7; d_call: -; v_call: TRBV5-4; cdr3_nt: TGTGCCAGCAGCCGGACTCTGGGAGTTGGTGAGCAGTACTTC; cdr3_aa: CASSRTLGVGEQYF
clone_size: few; j_call: TRBJ2-7; d_call: -; v_call: TRBV2; cdr3_nt: TGTGCCAGCAGCCAGAAAGTTGCCGAGCAGTACTTC; cdr3_aa: CASSQKVAEQYF
clone_size: -; j_call: TRBJ1-2; d_call: TRBD1; v_call: TRBV27; cdr3_nt: TGTGCCAGCAGTGCCGGGACAGGGGGCGCGGAGGGCTACACCTTC; cdr3_aa: CASSAGTGGAEGYTF
clone_size: few; j_call: TRBJ1-3; d_call: -; v_call: TRBV5-1; cdr3_nt: TGCGCCAGCAGCTTGGGGCCGAACTCTGGAAACACCATATATTTT; cdr3_aa: CASSLGPNSGNTIYF